This T cell receptor beta chain comes out of a study of T cell clonotyping in hematopoietic cell transplantation. Germline assignment: CDR1 MGHRA and CDR2 YSYEKL. Trimming removed 0 bases from V and 7 bases from J, with 16 bases in between. The CDR3 runs to 15 residues. Profiled with immunoSEQ multiplex PCR; TCRdb holds only in-frame clones, not every one. The sample has about 36,000 clones, roughly 88% seen once. This clone has more than one count but fewer than ten. The clonotype was recovered from a woman between 35 and 50 years old in good health. Some clones in this sample may be carry-over from other donors' samples. Sequencing input: peripheral blood mononuclear cells. This sequence joins TRBV4-1 and TRBJ2-7, with D tentatively TRBD2 (7 bases). This CDR3 reads CASSQEWGGRLEQYF. As DNA, the CDR3 is TGCGCCAGCAGCCAAGAATGGGGGGGCCGCTTGGAGCAGTACTTC.